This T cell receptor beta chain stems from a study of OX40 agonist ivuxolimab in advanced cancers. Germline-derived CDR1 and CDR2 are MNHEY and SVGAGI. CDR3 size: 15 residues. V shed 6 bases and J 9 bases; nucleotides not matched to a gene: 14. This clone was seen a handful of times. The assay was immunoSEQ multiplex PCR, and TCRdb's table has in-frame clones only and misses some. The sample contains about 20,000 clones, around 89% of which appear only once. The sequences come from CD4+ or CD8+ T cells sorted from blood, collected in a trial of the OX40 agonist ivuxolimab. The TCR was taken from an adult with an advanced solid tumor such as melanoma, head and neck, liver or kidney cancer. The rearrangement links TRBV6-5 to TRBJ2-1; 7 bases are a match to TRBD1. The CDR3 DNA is TGTGCCAGCAGCCCCCCGGGTGAGGGGGCGGTTGAGCAGTTCTTC. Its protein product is CASSPPGEGAVEQFF.